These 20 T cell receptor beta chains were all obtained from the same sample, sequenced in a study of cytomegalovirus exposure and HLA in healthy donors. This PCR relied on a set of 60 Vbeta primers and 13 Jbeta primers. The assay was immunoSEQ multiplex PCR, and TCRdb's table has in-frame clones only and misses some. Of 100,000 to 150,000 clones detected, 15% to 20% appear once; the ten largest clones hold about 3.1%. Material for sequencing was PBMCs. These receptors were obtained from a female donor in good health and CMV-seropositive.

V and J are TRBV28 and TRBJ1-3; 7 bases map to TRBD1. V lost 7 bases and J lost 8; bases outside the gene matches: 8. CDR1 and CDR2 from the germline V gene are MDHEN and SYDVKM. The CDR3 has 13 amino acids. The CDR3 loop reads CASIRGGRDTIYF. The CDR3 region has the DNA TGTGCCAGCATCAGAGGGGGCCGGGACACCATATATTTT.

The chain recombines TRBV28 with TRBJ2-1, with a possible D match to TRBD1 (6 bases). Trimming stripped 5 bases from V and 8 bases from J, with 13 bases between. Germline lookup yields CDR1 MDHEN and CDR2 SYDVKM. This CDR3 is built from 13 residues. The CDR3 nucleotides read TGTGCCAGCAGTGCCTACGAGGGGGATGAGCAGTTCTTC. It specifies CASSAYEGDEQFF.

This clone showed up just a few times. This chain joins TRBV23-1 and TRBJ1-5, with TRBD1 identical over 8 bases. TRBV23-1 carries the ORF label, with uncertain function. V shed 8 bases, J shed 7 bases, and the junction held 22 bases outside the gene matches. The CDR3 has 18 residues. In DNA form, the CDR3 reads TGCGCCAGCCCCACCCCGGGACAGGCATCAAGTACTTGGCAGCCCCAGCATTTT. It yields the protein CASPTPGQASSTWQPQHF.

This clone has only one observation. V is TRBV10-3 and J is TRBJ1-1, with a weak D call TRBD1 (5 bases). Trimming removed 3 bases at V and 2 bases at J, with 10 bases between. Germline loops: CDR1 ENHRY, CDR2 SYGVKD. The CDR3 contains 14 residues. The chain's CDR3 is CAISDQGPNTEAFF. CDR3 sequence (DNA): TGTGCCATCAGTGACCAGGGCCCAAACACTGAAGCTTTCTTT.

CDR3 DNA sequence: TGCGCCAGCAGCTTACTAGCGGGAGGCCCTAGCTCCTACGAGCAGTACTTC. It translates to CASSLLAGGPSSYEQYF. The chain has TRBV5-1 and TRBJ2-7; 12 bases map to TRBD2. Germline V gene lookup returns CDR1 SGHRS and CDR2 YFSETQ. V lost 2 bases and J lost 0; bases outside the gene matches: 6. This CDR3 comprises 17 residues.

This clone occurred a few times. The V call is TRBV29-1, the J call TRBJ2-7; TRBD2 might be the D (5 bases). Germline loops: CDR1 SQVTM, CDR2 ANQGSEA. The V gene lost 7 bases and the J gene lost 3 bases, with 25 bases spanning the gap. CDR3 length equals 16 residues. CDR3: CSAAWESGVSNYEQYF. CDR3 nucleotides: TGCAGCGCGGCCTGGGAGTCGGGTGTTTCGAACTACGAGCAGTACTTC.

The CDR3 loop is CASSVVLAGTGELFF. In DNA form, the CDR3 reads TGTGCCAGCAGCGTAGTACTAGCGGGCACCGGGGAGCTGTTTTTT. This chain connects TRBV9 to TRBJ2-2, with 9 bases matching TRBD2. In germline, CDR1 is SGDLS, CDR2 YYNGEE. With 0 bases clipped from V and 4 bases from J, the junction kept 1 base outside the gene matches. The CDR3 runs 15 residues.

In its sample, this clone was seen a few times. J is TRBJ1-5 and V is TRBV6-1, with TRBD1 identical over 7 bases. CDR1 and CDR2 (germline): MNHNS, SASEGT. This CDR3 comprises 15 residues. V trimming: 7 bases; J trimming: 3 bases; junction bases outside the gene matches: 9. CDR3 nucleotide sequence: TGTGCCAGCAAGGACCGGGACAGAACCAATCAGCCCCAGCATTTT. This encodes CASKDRDRTNQPQHF.

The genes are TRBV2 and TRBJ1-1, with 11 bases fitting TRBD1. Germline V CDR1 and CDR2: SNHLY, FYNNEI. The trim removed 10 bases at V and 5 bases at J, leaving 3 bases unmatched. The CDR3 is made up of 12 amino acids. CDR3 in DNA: TGTGCCACCAGGGACAGGGGGACTGAAGCTTTCTTT. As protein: CATRDRGTEAFF.

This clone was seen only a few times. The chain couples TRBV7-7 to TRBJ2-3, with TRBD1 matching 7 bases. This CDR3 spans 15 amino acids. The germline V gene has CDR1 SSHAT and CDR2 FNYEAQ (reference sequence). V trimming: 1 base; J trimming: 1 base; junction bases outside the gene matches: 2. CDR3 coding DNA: TGTGCCAGCAGCTTAGGGCAGGGGGGCACAGATACGCAGTATTTT. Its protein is CASSLGQGGTDTQYF.

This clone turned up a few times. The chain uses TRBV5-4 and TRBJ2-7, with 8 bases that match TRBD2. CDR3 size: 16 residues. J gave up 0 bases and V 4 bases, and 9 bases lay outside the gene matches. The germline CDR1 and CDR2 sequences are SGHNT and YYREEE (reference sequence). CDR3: CASSPQISGSSYEQYF. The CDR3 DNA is TGTGCCAGCAGCCCACAAATCAGCGGGAGCTCCTACGAGCAGTACTTC. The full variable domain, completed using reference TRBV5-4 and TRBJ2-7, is ETGVTQSPTHLIKTRGQQVTLRCSSQSGHNTVSWYQQALGQGPQFIFQYYREEENGRGNFPPRFSGLQFPNYSSELNVNALELDDSALYLCASSPQISGSSYEQYFGPGTRLTVT.

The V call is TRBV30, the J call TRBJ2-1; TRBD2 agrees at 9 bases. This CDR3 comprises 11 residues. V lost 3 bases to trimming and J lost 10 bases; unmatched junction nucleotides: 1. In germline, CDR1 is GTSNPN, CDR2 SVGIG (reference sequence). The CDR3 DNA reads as TGTGCCTGGAGCCTAGCGGGAGAGCAGTTCTTC. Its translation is CAWSLAGEQFF.

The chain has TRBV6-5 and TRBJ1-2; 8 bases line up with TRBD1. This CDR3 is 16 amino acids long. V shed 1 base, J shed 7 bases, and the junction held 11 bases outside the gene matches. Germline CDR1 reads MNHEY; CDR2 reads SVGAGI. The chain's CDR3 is CASSYLGQGTPAGYTF. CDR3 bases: TGTGCCAGCAGTTACTTAGGACAGGGAACCCCCGCTGGCTACACCTTC.

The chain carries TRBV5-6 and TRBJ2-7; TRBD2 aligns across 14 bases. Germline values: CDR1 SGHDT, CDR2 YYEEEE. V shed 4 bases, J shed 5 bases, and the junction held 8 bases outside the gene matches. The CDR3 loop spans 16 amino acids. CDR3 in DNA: TGTGCCAGCAGCCAGTCCGGGACTAGCGGGAGTAACGAGCAGTACTTC. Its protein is CASSQSGTSGSNEQYF.

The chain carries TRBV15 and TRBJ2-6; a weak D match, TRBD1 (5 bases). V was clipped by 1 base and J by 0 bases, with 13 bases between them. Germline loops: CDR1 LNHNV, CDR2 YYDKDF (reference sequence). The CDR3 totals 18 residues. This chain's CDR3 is CATSRGLGVYSGANVLTF. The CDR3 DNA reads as TGTGCCACCAGCAGAGGGTTAGGGGTTTACTCTGGGGCCAACGTCCTGACTTTC. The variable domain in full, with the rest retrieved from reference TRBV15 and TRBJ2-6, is DAMVIQNPRYQVTQFGKPVTLSCSQTLNHNVMYWYQQKSSQAPKLLFHYYDKDFNNEADTPDNFQSRRPNTSFCFLDIRSPGLGDTAMYLCATSRGLGVYSGANVLTFGAGSRLTVL.

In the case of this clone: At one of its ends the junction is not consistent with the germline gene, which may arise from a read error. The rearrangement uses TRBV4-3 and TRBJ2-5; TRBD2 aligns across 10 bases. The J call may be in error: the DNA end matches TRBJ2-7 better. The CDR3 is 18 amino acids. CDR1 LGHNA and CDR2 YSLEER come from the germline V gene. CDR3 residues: CTSSQGPVAGGASYEQYF. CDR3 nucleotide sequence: TGCACCAGCAGCCAGGGGCCGGTAGCGGGAGGTGCCTCCTACGAGCAGTACTTC.

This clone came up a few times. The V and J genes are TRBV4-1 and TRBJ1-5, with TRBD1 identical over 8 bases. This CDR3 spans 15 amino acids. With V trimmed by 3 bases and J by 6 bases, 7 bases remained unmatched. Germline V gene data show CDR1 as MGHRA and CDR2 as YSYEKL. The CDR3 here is CASSHGQGNSQPQHF. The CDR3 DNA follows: TGCGCCAGCAGCCATGGACAGGGTAATAGTCAGCCCCAGCATTTT.

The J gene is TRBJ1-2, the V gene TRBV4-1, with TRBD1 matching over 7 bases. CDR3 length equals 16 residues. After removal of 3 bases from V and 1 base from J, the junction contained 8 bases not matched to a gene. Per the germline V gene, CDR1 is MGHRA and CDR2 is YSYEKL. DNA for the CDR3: TGCGCCAGCAGCCAGGGACAGTCATTACTTAACTATGGCTACACCTTC. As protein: CASSQGQSLLNYGYTF.

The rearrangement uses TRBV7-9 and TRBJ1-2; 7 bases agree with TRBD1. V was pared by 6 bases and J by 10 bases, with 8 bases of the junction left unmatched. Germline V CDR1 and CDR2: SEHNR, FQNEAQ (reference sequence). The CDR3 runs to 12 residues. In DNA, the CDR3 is TGTGCCAGCAGGGACGACAGGGATGACTACACCTTC. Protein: CASRDDRDDYTF.

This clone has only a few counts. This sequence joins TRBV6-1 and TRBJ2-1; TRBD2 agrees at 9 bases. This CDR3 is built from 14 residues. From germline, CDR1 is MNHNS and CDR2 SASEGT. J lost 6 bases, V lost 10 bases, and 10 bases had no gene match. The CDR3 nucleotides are TGTGCCATCTCGTTAGCGGGAGTATTCAATGAGCAGTTCTTC. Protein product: CAISLAGVFNEQFF.